This entry lists 3 T cell receptor beta chains sequenced from one sample in a study of control samples from healthy donors and cancer patients. Profiled with immunoSEQ multiplex PCR; TCRdb holds only in-frame clones, not every one. Of 150,000 to 200,000 clones listed, around nine tenths are singletons. The sample taken for sequencing was blood. The receptors were gathered from a woman aged 25-40 years in good health.

This chain joins TRBV6-5 and TRBJ2-1, with 9 bases fitting TRBD2. Germline lookup yields CDR1 MNHEY and CDR2 SVGAGI. The V segment lost 3 bases and the J segment 5 bases; nucleotides outside the gene matches: 8. The CDR3 spans 16 residues. As DNA, the CDR3 is TGTGCCAGCAGTTATTGGGCGGGAGGGCCAAACAATGAGCAGTTCTTC. Protein sequence: CASSYWAGGPNNEQFF.

The CDR3 DNA reads TGCGCCAGCGGAAACAGGGAAAGAGAATCCTCGAACACTGAAGCTTTCTTT. Its protein product is CASGNRERESSNTEAFF. V usage is TRBV5-1 and J usage is TRBJ1-1; maybe TRBD1 (6 bases). The CDR3 loop spans 17 amino acids. V lost 7 bases and J 1 base, leaving 23 bases between the germline ends. Germline V gene data show CDR1 as SGHRS and CDR2 as YFSETQ.

Written as DNA, the CDR3 is TGTGCCAGCAGTTGGGTAGGGAGCGGGGGGGCCTTCGATACGCAGTATTTT. It codes for CASSWVGSGGAFDTQYF. The chain uses TRBV27 and TRBJ2-3; TRBD2 agrees at 10 bases. V dropped 4 bases and J dropped 6; count of bases not matched to a gene: 13. Germline loops: CDR1 MNHEY, CDR2 SMNVEV (reference sequence). The CDR3 extends over 17 amino acids.